This T cell receptor beta chain is drawn from a study of beta chain features in type 1 diabetes (dated by TCRdb to 2016 to 2019). In the study overall: Mean age, gender distribution, total cell number and subset yield did not differ between patients and healthy donors. A total of 85 million to 140 million sorted cells were examined across all samples, and the number of cells per subset was strongly correlated with RNA yield. Whereas all 30 or so donors provided naive and central memory subsets, regulatory and stem cell-like memory subsets were isolated from just 8 patients and about eight healthy donors. The study compared the TCRB repertoires of sorted circulating CD4+ T cell subsets in recently diagnosed type 1 diabetes patients with those in matched healthy donors. On the study overall, not on this receptor specifically: In all four CD4+ subsets, TCRB CDR3 length was moderately but significantly shorter in type 1 diabetes patients. HLA sub-analyses involved small numbers of individuals, so any influence of HLA type on TCRB rearrangement remained unresolved. The naive, central memory and regulatory TCRB repertoires appeared to resemble one another more closely among patients than among healthy donors. At VDJ recombination sites, patients with type 1 diabetes made fewer insertions and deleted more nucleotides, a pattern implying thymic rearrangement abnormalities. Because cDNA was sequenced instead of genomic DNA, highly expressing activated cells could be over-represented, though the groups showed no difference in activation or CD3 levels. Shorter templates might have been favored by PCR, but patient and control samples were amplified and corrected together, so both groups would have been affected equally by any skew.

The CDR3 holds 13 amino acids from the cysteine to the phenylalanine. CDR3 DNA only is kept here, 39 bases in frame from base 1. For CDR1 and CDR2, the germline V gene lists SNHLY and FYNNEI. The trim is 8 bases for V and 2 bases for J, with a gap of 7 bases between the germline ends. Each donor gave one peripheral blood draw, averaging around 0.11 L, which was collected into heparinised tubes. Using a panel that included CD45RO, CCR7, CD25, CD127, CD95 and CD27, naive, central memory, regulatory and stem cell-like memory CD4+ T cells were sorted on a BD FACSAria II. Purity was above 98% for every sorted population. Right away, PBMCs were isolated by Lymphoprep density gradient centrifugation and were stained directly, with no culture step. So that batch effects would be minimized, each experiment stained and sorted samples in pairs, pairing one healthy donor with one patient. The entire isolated RNA was reverse transcribed using the High Capacity cDNA Reverse Transcription Kit, and thus expressed TCRB transcripts were sequenced. Deep immunoSEQ sequencing was applied to naive, central memory and regulatory T cell samples, giving an average of about 3.57 million total reads per sample. After sorted cells were lysed in RLT buffer, RNA was extracted with DNase-treated RNeasy Micro or Mini kits, with the choice depending on cell number. To prevent cross-contamination, each cell subset was processed individually, whereas patient and healthy donor samples were processed jointly. TCRB sequences were amplified from cDNA with the immunoSEQ multiplex PCR, producing 87-bp fragments spanning the CDR3 region. Amplicons were sequenced on the Illumina HiSeq platform. The authors' pipeline ran thus. Synthetic template baselines were used to correct PCR bias computationally, reads within Hamming distance 2 were collapsed together, and singletons that could not be merged were discarded. Reads were aligned against IMGT so that V, D and J genes, CDR3 length and insertions or deletions at six rearrangement sites could be assigned. Within each subset, clonotype counts were normalized to sorted cell number, after which true diversity and Gini coefficients were computed with the tcR R package. The overlap coefficient, calculated on TCRB nucleotide sequences, was used to measure repertoire sharing. The immuneACCESS repertoire file appears here via TCRdb, limited to in-frame rearrangements. These files lack a portion of the clones; in checked studies, under half of the deficit traces to unresolved V genes, and the cause of the others is not known. V and J calls and clone size are given by that table; D and trimming were obtained from the DNA. This sample is represented by approximately 38,000 clones; around 64% of them were singletons. Together, the top ten hold 2% to 2.5% of the sample.

Worth noting for this clone: The antigen this receptor binds is unknown. Base qualities are not recorded, but no much larger clone differs from it by a single base.

The chain is encoded by TRBV2 joined to TRBJ2-6; TRBD2 is a possible D gene, resting on 6 matching bases. Sample: Tregs from blood. This sample's cell subset or site label indicates: regulatory CD4+ T cells. This clonotype originated in a young woman in good health. The CDR3 has the sequence CASGGTGANVLTF. At the DNA level, the sequence is TGTGCCAGCGGAGGGACTGGGGCCAACGTCCTGACTTTC. Here the CDR3 is joined to the reference TRBV2 and TRBJ2-6 genes, and the full variable domain is: EPEVTQTPSHQVTQMGQEVILRCVPISNHLYFYWYRQILGQKVEFLVSFYNNEISEKSEIFDDQFSVERPDGSNFTLKIRSTKLEDSAMYFCASGGTGANVLTFGAGSRLTVL.